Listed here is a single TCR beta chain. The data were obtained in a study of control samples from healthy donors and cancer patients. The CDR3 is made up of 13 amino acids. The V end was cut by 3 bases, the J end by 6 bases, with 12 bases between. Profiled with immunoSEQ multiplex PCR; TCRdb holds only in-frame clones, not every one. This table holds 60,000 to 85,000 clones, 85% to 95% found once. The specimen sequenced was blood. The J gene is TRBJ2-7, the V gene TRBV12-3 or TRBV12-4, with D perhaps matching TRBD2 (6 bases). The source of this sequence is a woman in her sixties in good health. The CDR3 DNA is TGTGCCAGCAGTTTTCGGGCCGGGGGCGAGCAGTACTTC. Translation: CASSFRAGGEQYF.